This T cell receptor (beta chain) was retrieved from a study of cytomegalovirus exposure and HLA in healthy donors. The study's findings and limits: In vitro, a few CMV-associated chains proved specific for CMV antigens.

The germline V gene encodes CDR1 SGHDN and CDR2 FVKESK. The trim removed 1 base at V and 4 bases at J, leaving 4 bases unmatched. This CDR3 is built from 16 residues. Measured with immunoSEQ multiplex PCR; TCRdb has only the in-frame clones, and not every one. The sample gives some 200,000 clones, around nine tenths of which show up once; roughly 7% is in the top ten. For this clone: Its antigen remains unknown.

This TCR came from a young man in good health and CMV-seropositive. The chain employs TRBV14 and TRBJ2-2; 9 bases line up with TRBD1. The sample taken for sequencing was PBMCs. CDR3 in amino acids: CASSQVGQGITGELFF. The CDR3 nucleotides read TGTGCCAGCAGCCAAGTAGGACAGGGGATCACCGGGGAGCTGTTTTTT.